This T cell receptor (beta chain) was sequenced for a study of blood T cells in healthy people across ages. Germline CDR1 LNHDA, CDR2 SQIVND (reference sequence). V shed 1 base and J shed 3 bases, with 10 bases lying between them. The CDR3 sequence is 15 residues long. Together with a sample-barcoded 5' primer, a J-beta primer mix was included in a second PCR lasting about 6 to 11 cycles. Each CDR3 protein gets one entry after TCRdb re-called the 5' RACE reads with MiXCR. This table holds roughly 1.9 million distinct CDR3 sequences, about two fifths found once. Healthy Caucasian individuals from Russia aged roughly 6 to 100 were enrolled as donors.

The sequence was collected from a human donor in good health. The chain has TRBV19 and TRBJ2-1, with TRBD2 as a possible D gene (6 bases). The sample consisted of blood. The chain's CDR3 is CASSIVGGVYNEQFF. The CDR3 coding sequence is TGTGCCAGTAGTATAGTCGGCGGGGTCTACAATGAGCAGTTCTTC.